Below, one T cell receptor beta chain is given with its context. V dropped 4 bases and J dropped 5 bases, with 20 bases sitting between them. This CDR3 region has 16 residues. Germline CDR1 reads SGHDN; CDR2 reads FVKESK. The data were obtained in a study of preoperative IRX-2 immunotherapy in early breast cancer. Here immunoSEQ multiplex PCR was the method, and the copy in TCRdb shows in-frame clones only, minus some. Among about 98,000 clones, 70% to 90% were seen once, and the ten largest hold under 2.5%. Treatment in this sample: preoperative locoregional IRX-2 cytokine immunotherapy. This phase Ib study tested locoregional IRX-2 cytokine immunotherapy given before surgery.

The J gene is TRBJ1-2, the V gene TRBV14; TRBD1 is a possible D gene (6 bases). The input for sequencing was tumor tissue, taken after IRX-2 immunotherapy. This receptor was obtained from a human donor with breast cancer. Written as DNA, the CDR3 is TGTGCCAGCAGCCTCCCGGGGGCCAGGCGACTATATGGCTACACCTTC. Protein sequence: CASSLPGARRLYGYTF.